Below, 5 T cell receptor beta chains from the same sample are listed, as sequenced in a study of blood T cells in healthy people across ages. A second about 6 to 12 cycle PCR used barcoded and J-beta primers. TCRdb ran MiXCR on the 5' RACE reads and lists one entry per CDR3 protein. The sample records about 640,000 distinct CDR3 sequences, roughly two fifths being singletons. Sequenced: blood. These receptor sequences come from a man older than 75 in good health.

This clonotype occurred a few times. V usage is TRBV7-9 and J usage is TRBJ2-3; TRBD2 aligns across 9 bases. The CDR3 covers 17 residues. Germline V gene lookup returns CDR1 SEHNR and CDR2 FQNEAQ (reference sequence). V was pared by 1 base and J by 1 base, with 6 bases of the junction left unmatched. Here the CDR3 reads CASSLGIAGARTDTQYF. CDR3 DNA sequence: TGTGCCAGCAGCTTAGGGATAGCGGGGGCTCGCACAGATACGCAGTATTTT.

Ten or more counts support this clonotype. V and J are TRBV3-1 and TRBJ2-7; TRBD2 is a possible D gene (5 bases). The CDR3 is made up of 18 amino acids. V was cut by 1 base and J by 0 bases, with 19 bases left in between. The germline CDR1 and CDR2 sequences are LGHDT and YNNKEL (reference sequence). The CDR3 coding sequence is TGTGCCAGCAGCCAAGGAGCGGCTTTTGGCACAAGCTCCTACGAGCAGTACTTC. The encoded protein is CASSQGAAFGTSSYEQYF.

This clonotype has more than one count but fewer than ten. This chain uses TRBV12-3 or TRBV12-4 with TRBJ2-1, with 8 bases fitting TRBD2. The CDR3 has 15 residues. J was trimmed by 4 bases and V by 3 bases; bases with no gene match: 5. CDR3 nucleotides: TGTGCCAGCAGTTTGAGAAGCGGGAGATACAATGAGCAGTTCTTC. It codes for CASSLRSGRYNEQFF.

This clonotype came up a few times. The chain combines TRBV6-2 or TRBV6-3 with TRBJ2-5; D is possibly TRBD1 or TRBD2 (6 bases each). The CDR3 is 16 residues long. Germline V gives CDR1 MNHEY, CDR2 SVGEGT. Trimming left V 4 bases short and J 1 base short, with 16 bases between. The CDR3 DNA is TGTGCCAGCAGTTTGGGGGGCAACCCCTTCCAAGAGACCCAGTACTTC. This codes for CASSLGGNPFQETQYF.

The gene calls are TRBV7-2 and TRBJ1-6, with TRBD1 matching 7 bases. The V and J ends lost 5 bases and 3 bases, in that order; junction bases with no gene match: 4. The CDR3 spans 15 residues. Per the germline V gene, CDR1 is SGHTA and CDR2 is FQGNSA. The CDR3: CASSQTGIYNSPLHF. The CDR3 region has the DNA TGTGCCAGCAGCCAGACAGGGATCTATAATTCACCCCTCCACTTT. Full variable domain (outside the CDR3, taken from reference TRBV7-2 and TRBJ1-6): GAGVSQSPSNKVTEKGKDVELRCDPISGHTALYWYRQSLGQGLEFLIYFQGNSAPDKSGLPSDRFSAERTGGSVSTLTIQRTQQEDSAVYLCASSQTGIYNSPLHFGNGTRLTVT.